This section outlines one T cell receptor (beta chain) sequence together with its context. Antigen unknown. This PCR relied on a set of 60 Vbeta primers and 13 Jbeta primers. Under the authors' procedure: Unique TCR beta chains numbered 80 million to 95 million in a later analysis, with approximately 10 million shared. Libraries were prepared by immunoSEQ multiplex PCR; TCRdb keeps only in-frame clonotypes and omits some of them. The V and J calls and clone size come from that table; D and trimming were worked out from the DNA. Of about 95,000 clones in the sample, over 70% were seen once. V was shortened by 6 bases and J by 4 bases, with 15 bases between the two germline ends. CDR3 size: 14 residues. Germline V gene data show CDR1 as SNHLY and CDR2 as FYNNEI. The sample belongs to a study of cytomegalovirus exposure and HLA in healthy donors. About the research overall: Among several hundred genotyped donors, 65% to 90% fell in the Caucasian-associated ancestry cluster.

Study outcomes and limitations: Productive status was seen about 87% or about 30% of the time for most TCR beta V segments in an earlier analysis.

The chain has TRBV2 and TRBJ1-1; possible D gene TRBD1, 5 bases. The specimen sequenced was PBMCs. The clonotype was recovered from a man aged 18 to 30 in good health and CMV-seropositive. DNA of the CDR3: TGTGCCAGCAGCGTGGCCTGGGGCCCCACTGAAGCTTTCTTT. This codes for CASSVAWGPTEAFF.